This T cell receptor beta chain emerged from a study of T cell changes during pregnancy in multiple sclerosis. The CDR3 extends over 14 amino acids. The germline gives CDR1 SEHNR, CDR2 FQNEAQ (reference sequence). V trimming: 2 bases; J trimming: 5 bases; junction bases outside the gene matches: 5. Some clones are missing from TCRdb's copy, which holds only in-frame ones; the method was immunoSEQ multiplex PCR. The sample lists about 28,000 clones; around 88% were seen once. The input for sequencing was CD4+ T cells from peripheral blood mononuclear cells, taken in the first trimester of pregnancy. The V and J genes are TRBV7-9 and TRBJ1-1; 7 bases align to TRBD1. The sequence was collected from a female donor in good health, enrolled as a control in a pregnancy study. In DNA, the CDR3 is TGTGCCAGCAGCTTAATCGAGGGGGCGACTGAAGCTTTCTTT. Protein: CASSLIEGATEAFF.